This entry concerns a single T cell receptor beta chain. What it binds is unknown. The CDR3 is made up of 16 amino acids. Germline V CDR1 and CDR2: MGHRA, YSYEKL. Trimming removed 2 bases from V and 2 bases from J, with 13 bases in between. The sample comes from a study of cytomegalovirus exposure and HLA in healthy donors. Primers for the PCR totalled 60 Vbeta and 13 Jbeta. Assay: immunoSEQ multiplex PCR; the TCRdb copy retains only in-frame clones and omits some. The sample includes about 110,000 clones, under 85% seen only once; the top ten take more than 4%. Study findings and constraints: Clonal expansion, a later analysis showed, was greater in HLA-associated TCR beta chains than in equally common others. An Asian-associated ancestry cluster reportedly showed fewer N-insertions than the roughly 670-donor mean in a later analysis.

This sequence was found in a male donor in good health and CMV-seronegative. This chain uses TRBV4-1 with TRBJ2-1; D unresolved. Sequencing input: PBMCs. CDR3 nucleotides: TGCGCCAGCAGCCAAAACGGAGTAGAGGCCTACAATGAGCAGTTCTTC. Encoded protein: CASSQNGVEAYNEQFF.